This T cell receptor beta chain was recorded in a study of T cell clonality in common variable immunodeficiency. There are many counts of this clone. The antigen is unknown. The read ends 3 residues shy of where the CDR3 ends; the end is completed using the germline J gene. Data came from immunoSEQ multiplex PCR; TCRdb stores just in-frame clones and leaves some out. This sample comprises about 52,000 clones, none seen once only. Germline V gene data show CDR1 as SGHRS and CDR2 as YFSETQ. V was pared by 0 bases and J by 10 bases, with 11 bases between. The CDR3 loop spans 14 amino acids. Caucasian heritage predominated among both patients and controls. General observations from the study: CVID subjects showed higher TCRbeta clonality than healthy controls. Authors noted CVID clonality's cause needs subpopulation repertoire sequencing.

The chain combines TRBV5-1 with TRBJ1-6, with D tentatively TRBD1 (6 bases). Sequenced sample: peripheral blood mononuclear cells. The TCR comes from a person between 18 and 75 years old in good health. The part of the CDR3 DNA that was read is TGCGCCAGCAGCTTGGACAGGGATTACTCACCC. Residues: CASSLDRDYSP. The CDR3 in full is CASSLDRDYSPLHF.